What follows are 22 T cell receptor beta chains derived from one specimen sequenced in a study of blood T cell repertoires in COVID-19. Sequencing was performed with immunoSEQ multiplex PCR; in TCRdb, only in-frame clones are kept and a portion is missing. The sample has about 130,000 clones; about 70% are singletons. Sample: peripheral blood. The receptors derive from a man older than 75 with COVID-19, enrolled during active disease.

The V and J genes are TRBV11-2 and TRBJ1-6, with D tentatively TRBD1 (5 bases). Deletions cut 3 bases from V and 9 bases from J, with 18 bases between. CDR1 is SGHAT, CDR2 FQNNGV, per germline. The CDR3 runs 16 residues. CDR3 region: CASSFLLTGGISPLHF. The DNA for the CDR3 is TGTGCCAGCAGCTTTCTGCTCACCGGGGGTATTTCACCCCTCCACTTT.

The rearrangement joins TRBV13 to TRBJ2-2; TRBD1 matches 7 bases. The length of the CDR3 is 16 residues. Germline CDR1 and CDR2: PRHDT and FYEKMQ (reference sequence). Trimming took 5 bases from V and 3 from J; bases not matched to a gene: 9. The CDR3, as DNA: TGTGCCAGCAGCCATCAGGGGGTGGTTGACACCGGGGAGCTGTTTTTT. Translation: CASSHQGVVDTGELFF.

The V call is TRBV7-2, the J call TRBJ2-1, with 9 nucleotides matching TRBD2. This CDR3 is 15 amino acids long. The junction had 6 bases not matched to a gene; V was cut back by 1 base and J by 8 bases. CDR1 and CDR2 from the germline V gene are SGHTA and FQGNSA. The CDR3 spells CASSLGLAALDEQFF. In DNA form, the CDR3 reads TGTGCCAGCAGCTTAGGACTAGCGGCCCTGGATGAGCAGTTCTTC.

The gene calls are TRBV29-1 and TRBJ2-7, with 7 bases aligning to TRBD2. CDR3 length: 14 residues. The germline V gene has CDR1 SQVTM and CDR2 ANQGSEA. J gave up 3 bases and V 4 bases, and 9 bases lay outside the gene matches. The CDR3 loop reads CSVVRPGLHYEQYF. CDR3 in DNA: TGCAGCGTTGTCCGACCGGGACTACACTACGAGCAGTACTTC.

The rearrangement links TRBV2 to TRBJ1-1; 8 bases agree with TRBD1. Unmatched junction bases numbered 5, after V lost 7 bases and J lost 1 base. The germline V gene encodes CDR1 SNHLY and CDR2 FYNNEI. The CDR3 is 14 residues long. The CDR3 DNA sequence: TGTGCCAGCACTAGGACAGGGCCGAACACTGAAGCTTTCTTT. Translating it yields CASTRTGPNTEAFF.

J is TRBJ1-2 and V is TRBV7-2; tentatively, D is TRBD1 (6 bases). CDR1 is SGHTA, CDR2 FQGNSA, per germline. This CDR3 is 15 amino acids long. Deletions cut 1 base from V and 3 bases from J, with 12 bases between. The CDR3 reads CASSLGAGEYYGYTF. The CDR3 coding sequence is TGTGCCAGCAGCTTAGGGGCAGGGGAATACTATGGCTACACCTTC.

This clone was counted between two and nine times. The chain combines TRBV7-6 with TRBJ2-1, with 7 bases that match TRBD2. The CDR3 runs 16 residues. The germline gives CDR1 SGHVS, CDR2 FNYEAQ. J gave up 2 bases and V 0 bases, and 4 bases lay outside the gene matches. CDR3 sequence: CASSLAGSGAYNEQFF. CDR3 nucleotide sequence: TGTGCCAGCAGCTTAGCGGGGAGCGGGGCCTACAATGAGCAGTTCTTC. Variable domain in full (rest from reference TRBV7-6 and TRBJ2-1): GAGVSQSPRYKVTKRGQDVALRCDPISGHVSLYWYRQALGQGPEFLTYFNYEAQQDKSGLPNDRFSAERPEGSISTLTIQRTEQRDSAMYRCASSLAGSGAYNEQFFGPGTRLTVL.

The chain employs TRBV7-2 and TRBJ2-3; TRBD2 is a possible D gene (5 bases). The CDR3 totals 13 residues. Germline assignment: CDR1 SGHTA and CDR2 FQGNSA. V lost 3 bases, J lost 2 bases, and 6 bases lay in between. In DNA form, the CDR3 reads TGTGCCAGCAGCTTCGGGAACACAGATACGCAGTATTTT. As protein: CASSFGNTDTQYF.

The rearrangement joins TRBV11-2 to TRBJ1-3; 11 bases line up with TRBD1. V lost 4 bases to trimming and J lost 3 bases; unmatched junction nucleotides: 8. The CDR3 is 17 residues long. The germline gives CDR1 SGHAT, CDR2 FQNNGV. The CDR3 DNA follows: TGTGCCAGCAGCTCACCCGGACAGGGGGCTTATGGAAACACCATATATTTT. Its translation is CASSSPGQGAYGNTIYF.

The rearrangement uses TRBV25-1 and TRBJ2-5, with TRBD2 matching over 7 bases. Per the germline V gene, CDR1 is MGHDK and CDR2 is SYGVNS. The CDR3 runs to 18 residues. J gave up 4 bases and V 0 bases, and 14 bases lay outside the gene matches. The DNA for the CDR3 is TGTGCCAGCAGTGAATATGGGAAGGGAGGGATCTTAGGAGAGACCCAGTACTTC. The encoded protein is CASSEYGKGGILGETQYF. The variable domain in full, with the rest retrieved from reference TRBV25-1 and TRBJ2-5, is EADIYQTPRYLVIGTGKKITLECSQTMGHDKMYWYQQDPGMELHLIHYSYGVNSTEKGDLSSESTVSRIRTEHFPLTLESARPSHTSQYLCASSEYGKGGILGETQYFGPGTRLLVL.

In DNA form, the CDR3 reads TGTGCCAGCTCCCTACTGATCCCCCTAGAGACCCAGTACTTC. As protein: CASSLLIPLETQYF. The V gene is TRBV18, the J gene TRBJ2-5; no firm D call. This CDR3 contains 14 residues. Germline CDR1 and CDR2: KGHSH and LQKENI. Deletions cut 6 bases from V and 4 bases from J, with 15 bases between.

The chain combines TRBV30 with TRBJ1-6; 9 bases line up with TRBD1. V shed 0 bases and J 3 bases; nucleotides not matched to a gene: 3. The CDR3 contains 16 residues. From germline, CDR1 is GTSNPN and CDR2 SVGIG (reference sequence). The CDR3 DNA reads as TGTGCCTGGAGTGTAGACAGGGGGATCTATAATTCACCCCTCCACTTT. Translation: CAWSVDRGIYNSPLHF.

This clone was observed a few times. Being one base from a much bigger clone, this may be a read error. The chain combines TRBV19 with TRBJ2-5, with 9 bases fitting TRBD2. The CDR3 extends over 15 amino acids. Unmatched junction bases numbered 7, after V lost 4 bases and J lost 4 bases. The germline gives CDR1 LNHDA, CDR2 SQIVND (reference sequence). The CDR3 DNA follows: TGTGCCAGTAGTAGGGGCGGGAGGGGAGGAGAGACCCAGTACTTC. Its protein is CASSRGGRGGETQYF.

This chain uses TRBV5-4 with TRBJ1-6, with TRBD1 identical over 9 bases. The V gene's germline CDR1 is SGHNT and CDR2 YYREEE (reference sequence). The V and J ends lost 1 base and 9 bases, in that order; junction bases with no gene match: 8. The CDR3 consists of 16 residues. As DNA, the CDR3 is TGTGCCAGCAGCTTGAGGACGGGGACAGGGACTTCACCCCTCCACTTT. Translation gives CASSLRTGTGTSPLHF.

The CDR3 sequence is CASSLDRDGYEQYF. The CDR3 coding sequence is TGTGCCAGCAGTCTCGACAGGGATGGCTACGAGCAGTACTTC. This chain joins TRBV27 and TRBJ2-7; 7 bases agree with TRBD1. V dropped 5 bases and J dropped 3; count of bases not matched to a gene: 7. The CDR3 runs 14 residues. Looked up from germline, CDR1 is MNHEY and CDR2 is SMNVEV (reference sequence).

V usage is TRBV18 and J usage is TRBJ1-4; 10 nucleotides align to TRBD1. With 5 bases clipped from V and 8 bases from J, the junction kept 5 bases outside the gene matches. The length of the CDR3 is 14 residues. Per the germline V gene, CDR1 is KGHSH and CDR2 is LQKENI. CDR3 in DNA: TGTGCCAGCTCAGCGACAGGGGGCGGCGAAAAACTGTTTTTT. Residues: CASSATGGGEKLFF.

This clone was picked up a small number of times. The rearrangement uses TRBV7-9 and TRBJ2-5, with 8 bases aligning to TRBD1. V trimming: 2 bases; J trimming: 7 bases; junction bases outside the gene matches: 9. The CDR3 is 15 amino acids. Germline V gene sequence: CDR1 SEHNR, CDR2 FQNEAQ (reference sequence). The CDR3 is CASSLRQGPDWTQYF. CDR3 sequence (DNA): TGTGCCAGCAGCTTACGACAGGGGCCCGATTGGACCCAGTACTTC.

This sequence joins TRBV5-4 and TRBJ1-2; D perhaps matches TRBD1 (6 bases). This CDR3 has 13 amino acids. From germline, CDR1 is SGHNT and CDR2 YYREEE (reference sequence). The V end was cut by 3 bases, the J end by 2 bases, with 8 bases between. DNA for the CDR3: TGTGCCAGCAGCTGGCAGGGGAACTATGGCTACACCTTC. The encoded protein is CASSWQGNYGYTF. Drawing the rest from reference TRBV5-4 and TRBJ1-2, the complete variable domain is ETGVTQSPTHLIKTRGQQVTLRCSSQSGHNTVSWYQQALGQGPQFIFQYYREEENGRGNFPPRFSGLQFPNYSSELNVNALELDDSALYLCASSWQGNYGYTFGSGTRLTVV.

In this sample, this clone turned up once. The CDR3 region is CASSDPGARSSYNEQFF. The CDR3 DNA is TGTGCCAGCAGCGACCCGGGAGCCCGAAGCTCCTACAATGAGCAGTTCTTC. The chain recombines TRBV5-4 with TRBJ2-1; TRBD2 is a possible D gene (6 bases). CDR1 is SGHNT, CDR2 YYREEE, per germline (reference sequence). The germline V and J ends were trimmed by 4 bases and 0 bases, with 17 bases remaining between them. This CDR3 contains 17 residues.

CDR3 nucleotide sequence: TGCGCCAGCAGCCCCCTTACTAGAGGGGGCAATGAGCAGTTCTTC. Its translation: CASSPLTRGGNEQFF. The rearrangement joins TRBV4-1 to TRBJ2-1; possibly TRBD1 for D (6 bases). V lost 4 bases to trimming and J lost 6 bases, with 16 bases between them. The CDR3 covers 15 residues. Germline V lookup: CDR1 MGHRA, CDR2 YSYEKL.

The chain carries TRBV6-5 and TRBJ2-5; tentative D call: TRBD2 (6 bases). CDR1 and CDR2 from the germline V gene are MNHEY and SVGAGI. The CDR3 totals 12 residues. V lost 9 bases and J 7 bases, leaving 15 bases between the germline ends. The CDR3 DNA sequence: TGTGCCAGTTGGTCGGGGGTTGCGACCCAGTACTTC. This translates into CASWSGVATQYF.

The chain couples TRBV12-3 or TRBV12-4 to TRBJ2-1; possibly TRBD1 for D (5 bases). There are 13 residues in the CDR3. The germline V and J ends were trimmed by 3 bases and 8 bases, with 11 bases remaining between them. CDR3 bases: TGTGCCAGCAGTTTCAGGGATATGGATGAGCAGTTCTTC. It is translated as CASSFRDMDEQFF.